Listed below are T cell receptor beta chains from one sample, sequenced in a study of shared clonotypes between healthy human individuals. Using immunoSEQ multiplex PCR, the repertoire was profiled, and TCRdb retains in-frame clones only, with some absent. Here the sample spans about 2.3 million clones, around 92% being singletons. The source material was naive CD4+ T cells from PBMCs. These receptors originate from a man younger than 30 in good health. Some clones in this sample may be carry-over from other donors' samples. Each CDR3 is given with its conserved first and last residue. The order of the fields is J gene, clone size, D gene, V gene, CDR3 protein, CDR3 DNA. D genes are given only for firm matches. Some rows have no size entry. The others give once, few or many, or a class for an expanded clone.

TRBJ2-5 | - | - | TRBV6-5 | CASSQGMEETQYF | TGTGCCAGCAGCCAGGGAATGGAAGAGACCCAGTACTTC
TRBJ1-2 | - | TRBD1 | TRBV14 | CASSQDRGASGYTF | TGTGCCAGCAGCCAGGACAGGGGAGCGAGTGGCTACACCTTC
TRBJ1-2 | - | - | TRBV21-1 | CASSLDREYGYTF | TGTGCCAGCAGCCTGGACAGGGAGTATGGCTACACCTTC
TRBJ2-5 | - | TRBD2 | TRBV9 | CASSVGLLTSGTQETQYF | TGTGCCAGCAGCGTAGGGTTATTGACTAGCGGGACCCAAGAGACCCAGTACTTC
TRBJ2-2 | - | - | TRBV18 | CASSLGVNTGELFF | TGTGCCAGCTCCCTCGGGGTGAACACCGGGGAGCTGTTTTTT
TRBJ2-7 | - | TRBD1 | TRBV6-5 | CASSDRAVLAEQYF | TGTGCCAGCAGCGACAGGGCGGTCCTGGCCGAGCAGTACTTC
TRBJ1-2 | - | - | TRBV25-1 | CASSEKTTVGAGYTF | TGTGCCAGCAGTGAAAAGACGACAGTGGGGGCTGGCTACACCTTC
TRBJ2-3 | - | TRBD2 | TRBV5-1 | CASSTAGTSGTLSTDTQYF | TGCGCCAGCAGCACGGCGGGGACTAGCGGTACCCTTAGCACAGATACGCAGTATTTT
TRBJ1-1 | - | - | TRBV5-1 | CASSLAQGSTEAFF | TGCGCCAGCAGCTTGGCGCAGGGATCAACTGAAGCTTTCTTT
TRBJ2-7 | - | TRBD1 | TRBV28 | CASSLPGTGVTEQYF | TGTGCCAGCAGTTTACCCGGGACAGGGGTAACCGAGCAGTACTTC
TRBJ2-7 | - | - | TRBV20-1 | CSAPQREQYF | TGCAGTGCCCCACAGCGGGAGCAGTACTTC
TRBJ2-2 | once | - | TRBV2 | CASRILGAGELFF | TGTGCCAGCAGGATACTAGGGGCCGGGGAGCTGTTTTTT
TRBJ1-1 | - | - | TRBV11-2 | CASSRINTEAFF | TGTGCCAGCAGCCGAATCAACACTGAAGCTTTCTTT
TRBJ1-1 | - | - | TRBV7-9 | CASSFRVNTEAFF | TGTGCCAGCAGCTTTAGAGTTAACACTGAAGCTTTCTTT
TRBJ2-5 | - | TRBD1 | TRBV5-1 | CASGDRGFQETQYF | TGCGCCAGCGGTGACAGGGGGTTTCAAGAGACCCAGTACTTC
TRBJ2-7 | - | TRBD1 | TRBV28 | CASSLGQAIWEQYF | TGTGCCAGCAGCCTCGGACAGGCGATATGGGAGCAGTACTTC
TRBJ2-2 | - | - | TRBV18 | CASSPLAGSATGELFF | TGTGCCAGCTCACCACTCGCCGGGAGCGCGACCGGGGAGCTGTTTTTT
TRBJ1-3 | - | - | TRBV6-1 | CASSDQASFSGNTIYF | TGTGCCAGCAGTGACCAGGCCTCCTTCTCTGGAAACACCATATATTTT
TRBJ1-2 | - | TRBD1 | TRBV27 | CASSPGTGRGYTF | TGTGCCAGCAGTCCCGGGACAGGGAGAGGCTACACCTTC
TRBJ1-1 | - | - | TRBV30 | CAWSAGRGAEAFF | TGTGCCTGGAGTGCAGGAAGGGGCGCTGAAGCTTTCTTT
TRBJ1-1 | - | - | TRBV18 | CASSQVEEAFF | TGTGCCAGCTCACAGGTTGAGGAAGCTTTCTTT
TRBJ1-4 | - | - | TRBV25-1 | CASSSRASANEKLFF | TGTGCCAGCAGTTCCAGGGCGTCGGCTAATGAAAAACTGTTTTTT
TRBJ2-3 | - | - | TRBV2 | CASSLRVDTQYF | TGTGCCAGCAGCCTCCGGGTAGATACGCAGTATTTT
TRBJ2-7 | once | - | TRBV7-2 | CASSLKRTGLSYEQYF | TGTGCCAGCAGCTTAAAGAGGACGGGCCTCTCCTACGAGCAGTACTTC